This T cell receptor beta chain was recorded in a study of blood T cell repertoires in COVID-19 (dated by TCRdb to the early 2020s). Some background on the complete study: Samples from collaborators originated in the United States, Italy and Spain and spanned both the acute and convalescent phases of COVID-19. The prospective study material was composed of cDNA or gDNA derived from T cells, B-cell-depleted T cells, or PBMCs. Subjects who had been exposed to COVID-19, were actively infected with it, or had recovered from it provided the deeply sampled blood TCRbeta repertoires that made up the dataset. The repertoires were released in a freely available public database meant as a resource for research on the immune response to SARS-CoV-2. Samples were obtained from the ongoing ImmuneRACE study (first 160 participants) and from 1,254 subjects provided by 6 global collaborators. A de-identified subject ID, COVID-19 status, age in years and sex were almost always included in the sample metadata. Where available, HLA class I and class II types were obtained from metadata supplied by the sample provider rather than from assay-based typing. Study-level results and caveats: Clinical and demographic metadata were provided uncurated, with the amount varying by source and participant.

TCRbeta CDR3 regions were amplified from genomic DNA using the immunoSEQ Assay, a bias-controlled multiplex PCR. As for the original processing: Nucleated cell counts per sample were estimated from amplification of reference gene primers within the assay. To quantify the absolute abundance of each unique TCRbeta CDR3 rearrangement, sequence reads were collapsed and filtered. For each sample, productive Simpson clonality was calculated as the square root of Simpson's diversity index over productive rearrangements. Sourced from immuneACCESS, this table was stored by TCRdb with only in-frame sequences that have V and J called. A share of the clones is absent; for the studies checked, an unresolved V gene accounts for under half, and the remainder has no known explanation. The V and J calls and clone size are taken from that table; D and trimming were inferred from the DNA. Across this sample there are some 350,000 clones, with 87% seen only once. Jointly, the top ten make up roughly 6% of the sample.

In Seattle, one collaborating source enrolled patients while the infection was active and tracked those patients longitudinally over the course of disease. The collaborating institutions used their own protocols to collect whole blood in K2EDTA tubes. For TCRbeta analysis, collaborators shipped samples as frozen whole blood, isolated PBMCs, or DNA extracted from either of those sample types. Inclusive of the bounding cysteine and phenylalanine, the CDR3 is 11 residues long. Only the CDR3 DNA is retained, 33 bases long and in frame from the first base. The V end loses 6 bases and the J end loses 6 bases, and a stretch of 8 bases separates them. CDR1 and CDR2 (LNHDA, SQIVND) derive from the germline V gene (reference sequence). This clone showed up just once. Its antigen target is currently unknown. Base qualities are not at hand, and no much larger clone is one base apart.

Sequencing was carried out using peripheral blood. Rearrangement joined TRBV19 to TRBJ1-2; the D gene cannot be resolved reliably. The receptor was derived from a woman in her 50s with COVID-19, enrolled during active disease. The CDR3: CASSTLHGYTF. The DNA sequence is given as TGTGCCAGTAGCACCCTACATGGCTACACCTTC.